The clone carrying this TCR beta chain was detected many times. The antigen remains undetermined. Trimming removed 5 bases at V and 7 bases at J, with 17 bases between. Germline V CDR1 and CDR2: LGHDT, YNNKEL (reference sequence). The length of the CDR3 is 15 residues. This specimen comes from a study of T cells in Graves' hyperthyroidism and ophthalmopathy. Study-level points and caveats: Ophthalmopathy got predicted by the model a median approximately six months before its onset. Blood shared most expanded thyroid clonotypes above 0.001.

Amplification targeted TCR beta CDR3 regions from RNA transcripts. First-round RT-PCR of the TCR CDR3 relied on the HTBI primer set. TCRdb called the multiplex PCR reads again in MiXCR, with one record for every CDR3 protein. The repertoire has 350,000 to 400,000 distinct CDR3 sequences, 15% of them found once; the top ten carry approximately 32%. Sequenced material: blood. The sequence derives from a woman in her twenties or thirties with Graves' hyperthyroidism. This chain connects TRBV3-1 to TRBJ2-2; maybe TRBD1 (6 bases). CDR3 in DNA: TGTGCCAGCAGCTCGCGACAGGAGACCCTCGGGGAGCTGTTTTTT. Amino acid sequence: CASSSRQETLGELFF.